Here is one TCR beta chain with its context. Antigen: not known. Possible read error: a much larger clone is one base away. The CDR3 carries no conserved terminal phenylalanine or tryptophan, so it likely arises from a read error. This entry comes from a study of identical twins. Template switching added a universal primer site, and cDNA bore unique molecular identifiers. TCRdb fed the 5' RACE reads into MiXCR, producing one record per CDR3 protein. The sample lists hundreds of thousands of distinct CDR3 sequences, 5.5% to 6.5% occurring once. The study's findings and limits: Excess sharing by twins proved weaker in beta out-of-frame sequences. Analyses of zero insertions could be partly confounded by invariant MAIT and iNKT cells. Fewer insertions marked abundant cord blood beta clonotypes; young adult naive trended weakly, memory not at all.

Germline V gene data show CDR1 as MNHNS and CDR2 as SASEGT. V gave up 5 bases and J gave up 0 bases, with 14 bases separating them. CDR3 length equals 16 residues. The clonotype was recovered from a man aged 18 to 29 in good health. The chain carries TRBV6-1 and TRBJ1-3; D is undetermined. Sequencing used naive T cells sorted from blood. CDR3 sequence: CASSRTDPSSGNTIYY. CDR3 nucleotides: TGTGCCAGCAGTCGGACGGACCCAAGCTCTGGAAACACCATATATTAT.